These T cell receptor beta chains were read from a single sample in a study of CD8 T cells in ankylosing spondylitis. A single record per CDR3 protein comes from TCRdb applying MiXCR to the 5' RACE reads. The repertoire holds about 360,000 distinct CDR3 sequences, with roughly 14% as singletons. Sequencing used blood, either unsorted or a sorted T cell fraction (not recorded which). The receptors stem from a male donor with ankylosing spondylitis or in good health (not recorded which). Each CDR3 is given with its conserved first and last residue. D genes are given only for firm matches. Expanded clones get a size class; other rows say once, few or many, or leave the size out.

CDR3aa	CDR3nt	j_gene	v_gene	d_gene	abundance
CASSFLDSSHEQFF	TGCGCCAGCAGCTTCCTTGATAGCAGCCATGAGCAGTTCTTC	TRBJ2-1	TRBV5-1	NA	NA
CATSRDVSEQFF	TGTGCCACCAGCAGAGACGTAAGCGAGCAGTTCTTC	TRBJ2-1	TRBV15	NA	NA
CATSQPPYEQFF	TGTGCCACCAGTCAACCCCCGTATGAGCAGTTCTTC	TRBJ2-1	TRBV15	NA	NA
CASRGLLAYNEQFF	TGTGCCAGCAGGGGCCTCTTGGCCTACAATGAGCAGTTCTTC	TRBJ2-1	TRBV2	NA	NA
CASSPGGREAHNEQFF	TGTGCCAGCAGCCCCGGGGGTCGGGAGGCACACAATGAGCAGTTCTTC	TRBJ2-1	TRBV5-4	TRBD2	NA
CSAMGGGPTDEQYF	TGCAGTGCTATGGGGGGGGGGCCGACGGACGAGCAGTACTTC	TRBJ2-7	TRBV20-1	NA	NA
CSAAGTSGNQETQYF	TGCAGTGCCGCAGGGACTAGCGGAAACCAAGAGACCCAGTACTTC	TRBJ2-5	TRBV20-1	TRBD2	NA
CASSFEAYEQFF	TGTGCCAGCAGTTTTGAGGCGTATGAGCAGTTCTTC	TRBJ2-1	TRBV28	NA	NA
CASSGGTAIFGDTEAFF	TGTGCCAGCAGTGGGGGGACAGCAATTTTTGGTGACACTGAAGCTTTCTTT	TRBJ1-1	TRBV7-6	TRBD1	NA
CASTLGQGGGNQPQHF	TGTGCCAGTACCCTAGGACAGGGAGGAGGCAATCAGCCCCAGCATTTT	TRBJ1-5	TRBV19	TRBD1	NA
CASSPIAGGPYTGELFF	TGTGCCAGCAGCCCCATAGCGGGAGGGCCATACACCGGGGAGCTGTTTTTT	TRBJ2-2	TRBV5-6	TRBD2	NA
CASSLAKVQGSVAQHF	TGTGCCAGCAGCTTGGCCAAGGTCCAGGGATCAGTAGCCCAGCATTTT	TRBJ1-5	TRBV5-5	NA	NA
CASSLITFSTDTQYF	TGTGCCAGCAGCCTTATCACTTTTAGCACAGATACGCAGTATTTT	TRBJ2-3	TRBV3-1	NA	NA
CAINLGGNYGYTF	TGTGCCATCAACCTAGGGGGCAACTATGGCTACACCTTC	TRBJ1-2	TRBV10-3	TRBD1	few
CAISESGGVAETQYF	TGTGCCATCAGTGAGTCTGGAGGGGTGGCCGAGACCCAGTACTTC	TRBJ2-5	TRBV10-3	NA	NA
CASSSGRLLVTDTQYF	TGTGCCAGCAGCTCCGGGAGATTGCTTGTGACAGATACGCAGTATTTT	TRBJ2-3	TRBV7-9	NA	NA
CATSASGTGRNIQYF	TGTGCCACCTCAGCTTCCGGGACAGGGAGAAACATTCAGTACTTC	TRBJ2-4	TRBV6-1	TRBD1	few
CASSSLTSPYEQYF	TGTGCCAGCAGCTCGCTCACCAGCCCCTACGAGCAGTACTTC	TRBJ2-7	TRBV5-6	NA	few
CASRQTSGLTGELFF	TGTGCCAGCAGACAGACTAGCGGCCTCACCGGGGAGCTGTTTTTT	TRBJ2-2	TRBV12-3/TRBV12-4	TRBD2	few
CATSIYEQFF	TGTGCCACCTCTATTTATGAGCAGTTCTTC	TRBJ2-1	TRBV7-9	NA	few
CASSRDGTDYGYTF	TGTGCCAGTAGTCGAGACGGGACGGACTATGGCTACACCTTC	TRBJ1-2	TRBV19	NA	NA
CASSLGQGASNEQFF	TGTGCCAGCAGCTTAGGACAGGGGGCGAGCAATGAGCAGTTCTTC	TRBJ2-1	TRBV7-8	TRBD1	few
CASYYRGIADTQYF	TGTGCCAGCTACTATAGGGGGATCGCAGATACGCAGTATTTT	TRBJ2-3	TRBV12-3/TRBV12-4	NA	many
CAWSVVGRGRQEQYF	TGTGCCTGGAGTGTAGTGGGCAGGGGGCGTCAGGAGCAGTACTTC	TRBJ2-7	TRBV30	TRBD1	few
CASSSQGANTEAFF	TGTGCCAGCAGCTCACAGGGGGCGAACACTGAAGCTTTCTTT	TRBJ1-1	TRBV5-6	TRBD1	NA
CSARKPNTGELFF	TGCAGTGCTAGGAAACCGAACACCGGGGAGCTGTTTTTT	TRBJ2-2	TRBV20-1	NA	few
CSVEPRDVTLGGYTF	TGCAGCGTTGAACCCCGGGACGTAACCTTGGGAGGCTACACCTTC	TRBJ1-2	TRBV29-1	NA	NA
CASSDIRTSGGQPGHTQYF	TGTGCCAGCAGCGACATAAGGACTAGCGGGGGTCAGCCGGGACATACGCAGTATTTT	TRBJ2-3	TRBV11-2	TRBD2	NA
CSARDPGEADTQYF	TGCAGTGCTAGAGATCCCGGCGAAGCAGATACGCAGTATTTT	TRBJ2-3	TRBV20-1	NA	NA
CASSLIDGSRNNEQFF	TGCGCCAGCAGCTTGATCGACGGGAGTAGGAACAATGAGCAGTTCTTC	TRBJ2-1	TRBV5-1	NA	NA
CSAREFSGENSYEQYF	TGCAGTGCTAGAGAGTTTTCCGGGGAAAACTCCTACGAGCAGTACTTC	TRBJ2-7	TRBV20-1	NA	NA
CASSSARQGAWGTQYF	TGTGCCAGCAGCTCCGCCCGACAGGGGGCGTGGGGTACGCAGTATTTT	TRBJ2-3	TRBV27	TRBD1	few
CASSQTPGLKSTDTQYF	TGTGCCAGCTCTCAGACTCCGGGACTAAAAAGCACAGATACGCAGTATTTT	TRBJ2-3	TRBV12-3/TRBV12-4	TRBD2	few
CASSYKGNNYEQYF	TGTGCCAGCAGTTATAAAGGCAACAACTACGAGCAGTACTTC	TRBJ2-7	TRBV6-5	NA	NA
CASSELGLQETQYF	TGTGCCAGCAGTGAACTAGGACTTCAAGAGACCCAGTACTTC	TRBJ2-5	TRBV6-1	NA	few
CSARDSGTGFSGANVLTF	TGCAGTGCTAGAGATAGTGGGACAGGTTTCTCTGGGGCCAACGTCCTGACTTTC	TRBJ2-6	TRBV20-1	TRBD1	NA
CASSLSGQGNQPQHF	TGCGCCAGCAGCTTGTCGGGACAGGGAAATCAGCCCCAGCATTTT	TRBJ1-5	TRBV5-1	TRBD1	few
CSVGTGGLGNTIYF	TGCAGCGTGGGGACAGGGGGCCTGGGAAACACCATATATTTT	TRBJ1-3	TRBV29-1	TRBD1	few
CASRRQAVWEQFF	TGTGCCAGCAGAAGACAGGCTGTCTGGGAGCAGTTCTTC	TRBJ2-1	TRBV12-3/TRBV12-4	NA	NA
CASSLLRTEAFF	TGTGCCAGCAGCTTACTACGAACTGAAGCTTTCTTT	TRBJ1-1	TRBV7-8	NA	NA
CAISEQDTYEQYF	TGTGCCATCAGTGAGCAGGACACCTACGAGCAGTACTTC	TRBJ2-7	TRBV10-3	NA	once
CSVEGLGGLAFF	TGCAGCGTTGAAGGCCTCGGGGGGTTAGCTTTCTTT	TRBJ1-1	TRBV29-1	NA	NA
CASSLGRDTGELFF	TGTGCCAGCAGCTTAGGAAGGGACACCGGGGAGCTGTTTTTT	TRBJ2-2	TRBV7-7	NA	few
CASSLTGGVMNTEAFF	TGTGCCAGCAGCTTAACAGGGGGCGTCATGAACACTGAAGCTTTCTTT	TRBJ1-1	TRBV7-9	TRBD1	many
CASRLSMNTEAFF	TGCGCCAGCAGGTTGAGCATGAACACTGAAGCTTTCTTT	TRBJ1-1	TRBV5-1	NA	few
CSAQRGGETQYF	TGCAGTGCCCAGCGGGGGGGGGAGACCCAGTACTTC	TRBJ2-5	TRBV20-1	TRBD2	many
CSVEDPRTGGTGELFF	TGCAGCGTTGAAGATCCCAGAACAGGTGGCACCGGGGAGCTGTTTTTT	TRBJ2-2	TRBV29-1	NA	many
CASSHGLAPTGGQETQYF	TGCGCCAGCAGCCACGGACTAGCGCCAACGGGGGGCCAAGAGACCCAGTACTTC	TRBJ2-5	TRBV5-1	TRBD2	NA
CASSLEQGTSAFF	TGCGCCAGCAGCTTGGAGCAGGGGACGTCCGCTTTCTTT	TRBJ1-1	TRBV5-1	NA	NA
CASSPSTGSEQFF	TGTGCCAGCAGCCCCTCGACAGGGAGTGAGCAGTTCTTC	TRBJ2-1	TRBV3-1	TRBD1	NA
CAWSALGRPNTEAFF	TGTGCCTGGAGTGCCCTAGGACGCCCGAACACTGAAGCTTTCTTT	TRBJ1-1	TRBV30	NA	NA
CASSLRSPGQRGEQFF	TGTGCCAGCAGTTTACGGTCCCCAGGCCAGCGTGGTGAGCAGTTCTTC	TRBJ2-1	TRBV12-3/TRBV12-4	NA	NA
CASSREAGADLYNEQFF	TGTGCCAGCAGCCGTGAGGCGGGCGCGGATTTATACAATGAGCAGTTCTTC	TRBJ2-1	TRBV7-8	NA	NA